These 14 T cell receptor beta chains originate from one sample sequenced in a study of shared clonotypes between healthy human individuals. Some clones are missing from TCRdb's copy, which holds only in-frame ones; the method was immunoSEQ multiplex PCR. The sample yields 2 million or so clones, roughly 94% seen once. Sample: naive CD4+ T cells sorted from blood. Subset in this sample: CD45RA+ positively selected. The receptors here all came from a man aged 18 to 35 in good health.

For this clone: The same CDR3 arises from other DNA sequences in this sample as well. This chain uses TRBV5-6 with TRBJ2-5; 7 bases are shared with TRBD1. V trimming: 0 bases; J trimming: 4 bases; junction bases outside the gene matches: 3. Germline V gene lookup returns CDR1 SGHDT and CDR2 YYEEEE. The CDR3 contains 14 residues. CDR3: CASSLGQGRETQYF. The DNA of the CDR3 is TGTGCCAGCAGCTTGGGACAGGGTAGAGAGACCCAGTACTTC. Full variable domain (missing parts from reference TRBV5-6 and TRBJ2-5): DAGVTQSPTHLIKTRGQQVTLRCSPKSGHDTVSWYQQALGQGPQFIFQYYEEEERQRGNFPDRFSGHQFPNYSSELNVNALLLGDSALYLCASSLGQGRETQYFGPGTRLLVL.

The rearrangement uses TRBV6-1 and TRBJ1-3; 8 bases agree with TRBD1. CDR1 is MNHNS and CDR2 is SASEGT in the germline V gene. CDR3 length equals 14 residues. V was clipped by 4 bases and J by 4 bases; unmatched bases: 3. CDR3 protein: CASSVRGLGNTIYF. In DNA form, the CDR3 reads TGTGCCAGCAGTGTCAGGGGGCTAGGAAACACCATATATTTT.

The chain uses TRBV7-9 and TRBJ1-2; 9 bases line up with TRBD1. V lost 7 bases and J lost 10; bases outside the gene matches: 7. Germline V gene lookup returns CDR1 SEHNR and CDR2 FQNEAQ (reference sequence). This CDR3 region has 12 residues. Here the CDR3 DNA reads TGTGCCAGCATCGGGACAGGGACTATCTACACCTTC. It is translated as CASIGTGTIYTF.

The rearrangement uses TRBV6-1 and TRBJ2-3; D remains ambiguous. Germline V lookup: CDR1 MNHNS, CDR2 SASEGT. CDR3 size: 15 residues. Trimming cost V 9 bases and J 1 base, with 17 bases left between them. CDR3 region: CASPNTDGGTDTQYF. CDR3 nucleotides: TGTGCCAGTCCGAACACTGATGGAGGCACAGATACGCAGTATTTT.

For the CDR3, the DNA is TGTGCCGCTACGCACGGGGCGGGATCGGGCCAAGAGACCCAGTACTTC. Residues: CAATHGAGSGQETQYF. V usage is TRBV28 and J usage is TRBJ2-5; perhaps TRBD2 as D (6 bases). This CDR3 spans 16 amino acids. Germline-derived CDR1 and CDR2 are MDHEN and SYDVKM. The germline V and J ends were trimmed by 11 bases and 1 base, with 23 bases remaining between them.

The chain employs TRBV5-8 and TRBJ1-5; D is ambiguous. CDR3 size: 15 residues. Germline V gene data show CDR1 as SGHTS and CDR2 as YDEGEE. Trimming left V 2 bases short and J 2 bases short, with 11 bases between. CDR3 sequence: CASSLRFQGNQPQHF. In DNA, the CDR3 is TGTGCCAGCAGCTTAAGGTTCCAGGGCAATCAGCCCCAGCATTTT. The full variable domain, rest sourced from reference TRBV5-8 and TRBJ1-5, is EAGVTQSPTHLIKTRGQQATLRCSPISGHTSVYWYQQALGLGLQFLLWYDEGEERNRGNFPPRFSGRQFPNYSSELNVNALELEDSALYLCASSLRFQGNQPQHFGDGTRLSIL.

The CDR3 protein is CASSILGQEPDQPQHF. CDR3 coding DNA: TGTGCCAGTAGTATCCTCGGACAGGAGCCAGATCAGCCCCAGCATTTT. J is TRBJ1-5 and V is TRBV19; 7 bases fit TRBD1. Trimming took 3 bases from V and 5 from J; bases not matched to a gene: 10. The CDR3 consists of 16 residues. Germline-derived CDR1 and CDR2 are LNHDA and SQIVND (reference sequence).

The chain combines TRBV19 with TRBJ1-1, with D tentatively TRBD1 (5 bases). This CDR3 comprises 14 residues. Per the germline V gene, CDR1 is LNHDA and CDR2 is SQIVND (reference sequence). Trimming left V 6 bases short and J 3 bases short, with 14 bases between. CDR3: CASSTQGGYTEAFF. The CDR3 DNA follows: TGTGCCAGTAGCACGCAGGGTGGGTACACTGAAGCTTTCTTT.

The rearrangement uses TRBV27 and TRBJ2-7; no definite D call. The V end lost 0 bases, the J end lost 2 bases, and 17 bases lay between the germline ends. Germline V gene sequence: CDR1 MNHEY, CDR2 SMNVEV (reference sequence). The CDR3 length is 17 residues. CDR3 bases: TGTGCCAGCAGTTTATCGACTCCTGGACGTAGTCCCTACGAGCAGTACTTC. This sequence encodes CASSLSTPGRSPYEQYF.

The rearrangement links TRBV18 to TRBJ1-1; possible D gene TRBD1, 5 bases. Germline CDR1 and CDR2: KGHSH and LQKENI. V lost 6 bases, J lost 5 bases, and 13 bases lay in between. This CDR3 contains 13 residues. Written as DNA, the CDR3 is TGTGCCAGCTCCCGGGGCAGGGCTACTGAAGCTTTCTTT. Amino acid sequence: CASSRGRATEAFF.

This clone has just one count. The CDR3 nucleotides are TGTGCCAGCAGTGAAGAAGTTTCTGAAGCTTTCTTT. Its translation is CASSEEVSEAFF. This chain links TRBV2 with TRBJ1-1; D is uncertain. Germline loops: CDR1 SNHLY, CDR2 FYNNEI. The length of the CDR3 is 12 residues. Between the trimmed V and J ends, which lost 1 base and 6 bases, there was a span of 6 bases.

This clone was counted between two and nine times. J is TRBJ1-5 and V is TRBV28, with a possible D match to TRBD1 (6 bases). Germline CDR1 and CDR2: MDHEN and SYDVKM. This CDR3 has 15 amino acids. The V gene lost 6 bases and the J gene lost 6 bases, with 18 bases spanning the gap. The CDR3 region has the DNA TGTGCCAGCAGCCCTGGGCGGGGGCGCGGTCAGCCCCAGCATTTT. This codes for CASSPGRGRGQPQHF.

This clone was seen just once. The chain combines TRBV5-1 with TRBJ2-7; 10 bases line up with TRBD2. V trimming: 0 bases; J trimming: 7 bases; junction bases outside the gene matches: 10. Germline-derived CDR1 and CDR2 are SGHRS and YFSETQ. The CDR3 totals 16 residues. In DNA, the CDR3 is TGCGCCAGCAGCTTGGCCCCTAGCGGGGGATTCGATGAGCAGTACTTC. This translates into CASSLAPSGGFDEQYF.

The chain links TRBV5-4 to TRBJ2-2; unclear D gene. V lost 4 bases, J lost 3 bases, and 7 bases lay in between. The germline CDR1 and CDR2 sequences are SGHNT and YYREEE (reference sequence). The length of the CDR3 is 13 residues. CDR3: CASSVIHTGELFF. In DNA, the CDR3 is TGTGCCAGCAGCGTGATACACACCGGGGAGCTGTTTTTT.